This TCR beta chain is from a study of blood T cell repertoires in COVID-19. On the study more broadly: Collection of acute and convalescent COVID-19 samples took place in the United States, Italy and Spain. Nucleic acid was either cDNA or gDNA, and it came from T cells, B-cell-depleted T cells, or PBMCs.

Produced via immunoSEQ multiplex PCR; TCRdb's table is partial and in-frame only. The table has around 100,000 clones, 75% to 90% seen once. The CDR3 covers 15 residues. The V and J ends lost 3 bases and 6 bases respectively, with 18 bases between them. The V gene's germline CDR1 is LGHDT and CDR2 YNNKEL (reference sequence). V and J are TRBV3-1 (or the pseudogene TRBV3-2) and TRBJ2-7; maybe TRBD2 (6 bases). The sample consisted of peripheral blood. The receptor comes from a human donor in a cohort sampled during active or convalescent COVID-19. The CDR3 DNA follows: TGTGCCAGCAGCCAGCGGACTATTGGGCGGGGCGAGCAGTACTTC. Its protein product is CASSQRTIGRGEQYF.